This T cell receptor beta chain is drawn from a study of blood T cell repertoires in COVID-19. Participants came from about 24 US areas, aged about 18 to 100 years. This table comes from immunoSEQ multiplex PCR, and its TCRdb copy is limited to in-frame clones, with some not included. The sample consists of hundreds of thousands of clones, 80% to 85% of them appearing once. Germline CDR1 reads PRHDT; CDR2 reads FYEKMQ (reference sequence). The CDR3 covers 13 residues. The V and J ends lost 0 bases and 6 bases respectively, with 8 bases between them. The V and J genes are TRBV13 and TRBJ1-2; perhaps TRBD1 as D (6 bases). The TCR originated in a man between 35 and 55 years old who had been exposed to COVID-19. Material: PBMCs or T cells enriched from blood (not recorded which). The CDR3 loop is CASSLGQGHGYTF. The CDR3 region has the DNA TGTGCCAGCAGCTTAGGACAGGGCCATGGCTACACCTTC.